A single sample gave rise to the 25 T cell receptor beta chains below, sequenced in a study of OX40 agonist ivuxolimab in advanced cancers. The protocol was immunoSEQ multiplex PCR, while the TCRdb copy is restricted to in-frame clones and leaves out a portion. The sample shows 26,000 or so clones, over 85% of them seen only once. This sample comprised CD4+ or CD8+ T cells sorted from blood, obtained in a trial of the OX40 agonist ivuxolimab. The receptors were gathered from an adult with an advanced solid tumor such as melanoma, head and neck, liver or kidney cancer.

The gene calls are TRBV28 and TRBJ2-1; no reliable D call. With 3 bases removed from V and 8 bases from J, the gap between germline ends came to 11 bases. The V gene's germline CDR1 is MDHEN and CDR2 SYDVKM. The CDR3 is made up of 13 amino acids. In nucleotides, the CDR3 is TGTGCCAGCAGTTTCTTAGTCACCGATGAGCAGTTCTTC. The encoded protein is CASSFLVTDEQFF.

This chain links TRBV27 with TRBJ2-7; D call uncertain. CDR3 length: 15 amino acids. The germline CDR1 and CDR2 sequences are MNHEY and SMNVEV (reference sequence). The germline V and J ends were trimmed by 0 bases and 2 bases, with 11 bases remaining between them. CDR3 sequence: CASSLSPAGAYEQYF. CDR3 bases: TGTGCCAGCAGTTTATCGCCCGCTGGGGCCTACGAGCAGTACTTC.

The chain recombines TRBV6-5 with TRBJ2-5, with 7 bases that match TRBD2. Germline CDR1 is MNHEY and CDR2 is SVGAGI. Losses at the gene ends were 1 base for V and 4 bases for J; bases not matched to a gene: 0. This CDR3 comprises 13 residues. The chain's CDR3 is CASSYWGGETQYF. DNA of the CDR3: TGTGCCAGCAGTTACTGGGGGGGAGAGACCCAGTACTTC.

The V call is TRBV28, the J call TRBJ1-2, with 8 positions matching TRBD1. V gave up 5 bases and J gave up 7 bases; unmatched junction bases: 9. The CDR3 covers 14 residues. Germline V gene data show CDR1 as MDHEN and CDR2 as SYDVKM. The CDR3 sequence is CASSPPARGLGYTF. The CDR3 DNA sequence: TGTGCCAGCAGTCCGCCTGCCAGGGGGCTTGGCTACACCTTC.

The chain recombines TRBV7-9 with TRBJ1-4, with 8 nucleotides matching TRBD1. V lost 5 bases, J lost 7 bases, and 9 bases stayed unmatched. Germline V gene sequence: CDR1 SEHNR, CDR2 FQNEAQ (reference sequence). The CDR3 consists of 15 residues. Here the CDR3 reads CASSPPNRGSEKLFF. Here the CDR3 DNA reads TGTGCCAGCAGCCCACCTAACAGGGGGAGTGAAAAACTGTTTTTT.

The CDR3, as DNA: TGTGCCAGCTTAGGAGGGGAAACCTACGAGCAGTACTTC. Encoded protein: CASLGGETYEQYF. The V call is TRBV2, the J call TRBJ2-7; tentatively, D is TRBD2 (6 bases). CDR1 is SNHLY and CDR2 is FYNNEI in the germline V gene. The V and J ends lost 8 bases and 2 bases respectively, with 13 bases between them. This CDR3 comprises 13 residues.

This clone is a singleton in its sample. This sequence joins TRBV7-6 and TRBJ1-6; 9 bases agree with TRBD1. The CDR3 runs to 15 residues. Germline CDR1 SGHVS, CDR2 FNYEAQ. Trimming at V came to 2 bases and at J to 6 bases, leaving 2 bases not matched to a gene. The CDR3 region has the DNA TGTGCCAGCAGCTTAATGGGACAGGGTAATTCACCCCTCCACTTT. Encoded protein: CASSLMGQGNSPLHF.

V is TRBV6-5 and J is TRBJ1-5; no definite D call. The V end lost 0 bases, the J end lost 0 bases, and 3 bases lay between the germline ends. In germline, CDR1 is MNHEY, CDR2 SVGAGI. CDR3 length: 14 residues. The CDR3 protein is CASSYSNSNQPQHF. DNA for the CDR3: TGTGCCAGCAGTTACTCGAATAGCAATCAGCCCCAGCATTTT.

J is TRBJ2-7 and V is TRBV5-1, with D possibly being TRBD1 (6 bases). Germline loops: CDR1 SGHRS, CDR2 YFSETQ. Trimming pared 6 bases from V and 3 bases from J, leaving 16 bases between. The CDR3 loop spans 14 amino acids. Written as DNA, the CDR3 is TGCGCCAGCACCCCGGACAGTCCTCTCTACGAGCAGTACTTC. Translating it yields CASTPDSPLYEQYF.

As to this clone: An end of the junction differs from the germline gene, which may be a read error. The gene calls are TRBV6-4 and TRBJ2-1; possibly TRBD1 or TRBD2 for D (5 bases each). From germline, CDR1 is MRHNA and CDR2 SNTAGT. The CDR3 is made up of 14 amino acids. The CDR3 loop is CAGRIRDGYNEQFF. The CDR3 DNA follows: TGTGCCGGCAGAATCCGGGACGGCTACAATGAGCAGTTCTTC.

This clone is a singleton in its sample. The chain has TRBV19 and TRBJ2-1; TRBD2 aligns across 9 bases. The CDR3 has 15 amino acids. Trimming removed 2 bases from V and 4 bases from J; junction bases left unmatched: 3. Germline loops: CDR1 LNHDA, CDR2 SQIVND (reference sequence). CDR3 nucleotide sequence: TGTGCCAGTAGTATACTAGCGGGAACGTACAATGAGCAGTTCTTC. It specifies CASSILAGTYNEQFF.

The rearrangement uses TRBV5-6 and TRBJ1-2; tentatively, D is TRBD1 (5 bases). CDR1 SGHDT and CDR2 YYEEEE come from the germline V gene. The CDR3 is 14 residues long. The V and J ends lost 3 bases and 3 bases respectively, with 12 bases between them. This CDR3 is CASSWTGTDYGYTF. The CDR3 DNA sequence: TGTGCCAGCAGCTGGACCGGGACTGACTATGGCTACACCTTC. Looking up the rest from reference TRBV5-6 and TRBJ1-2 gives the full variable domain: DAGVTQSPTHLIKTRGQQVTLRCSPKSGHDTVSWYQQALGQGPQFIFQYYEEEERQRGNFPDRFSGHQFPNYSSELNVNALLLGDSALYLCASSWTGTDYGYTFGSGTRLTVV.

This clone was counted once. The chain combines TRBV27 with TRBJ2-7; D perhaps matches TRBD1 (6 bases). Trimming took 3 bases from V and 7 from J, leaving 16 bases between them. The CDR3 is 14 residues long. Germline CDR1 MNHEY, CDR2 SMNVEV (reference sequence). DNA of the CDR3: TGTGCCAGCAGTTTTCAGGGGCCTCTGCGGGAGCAGTACTTC. Encoded protein: CASSFQGPLREQYF.

The genes are TRBV7-9 and TRBJ1-2, with D possibly being TRBD1 (5 bases). The germline V and J ends were trimmed by 6 bases and 5 bases, with 7 bases remaining between them. Germline CDR1 reads SEHNR; CDR2 reads FQNEAQ (reference sequence). The CDR3 contains 11 residues. The CDR3 nucleotides are TGTGCCAGCAGGGAGGGGTATGGCTACACCTTC. It is translated as CASREGYGYTF.

The chain is built from TRBV4-1 and TRBJ1-1; D ambiguous. Germline V lookup: CDR1 MGHRA, CDR2 YSYEKL. This CDR3 contains 15 residues. V was cut by 0 bases and J by 3 bases, with 11 bases left in between. CDR3: CASSQDRPGYTEAFF. CDR3 nucleotides: TGCGCCAGCAGCCAAGATCGTCCCGGTTACACTGAAGCTTTCTTT.

The V and J genes are TRBV7-8 and TRBJ2-5, with D tentatively TRBD1 (7 bases). Germline CDR1 SGHVS, CDR2 FQNEAQ. Trimming left V 1 base short and J 2 bases short, with 11 bases between. This CDR3 has 15 amino acids. The DNA of the CDR3 is TGTGCCAGCAGCTTAGGCGGGACAGAACAAGAGACCCAGTACTTC. Translating it yields CASSLGGTEQETQYF.

V gene TRBV25-1 combines with J gene TRBJ2-3, with 7 bases matching TRBD2. This CDR3 has 16 amino acids. V dropped 6 bases and J dropped 2; count of bases not matched to a gene: 11. Germline lookup yields CDR1 MGHDK and CDR2 SYGVNS. The DNA of the CDR3 is TGTGCCAGCAGCCCGACTAGCTTTCCGCACACAGATACGCAGTATTTT. This codes for CASSPTSFPHTDTQYF.

The chain uses TRBV5-6 and TRBJ1-5; 8 positions match TRBD1. The CDR3 has 15 amino acids. Germline CDR1 is SGHDT and CDR2 is YYEEEE. V was clipped by 2 bases and J by 7 bases; unmatched bases: 8. CDR3 in DNA: TGTGCCAGCAGCTTAGGACAGGGTGAGACGCAGCCCCAGCATTTT. It encodes CASSLGQGETQPQHF.

The chain recombines TRBV9 with TRBJ1-5, with 12 nucleotides matching TRBD1. V lost 3 bases and J lost 0; bases outside the gene matches: 4. The CDR3 spans 17 residues. Germline CDR1 SGDLS, CDR2 YYNGEE. The CDR3 DNA follows: TGTGCCAGCAGCGCCGGGACAGGGGGCTTTAGCAATCAGCCCCAGCATTTT. This gives the protein CASSAGTGGFSNQPQHF.

V gene TRBV13 combines with J gene TRBJ1-4, with TRBD1 matching 7 bases. Germline CDR1 and CDR2: PRHDT and FYEKMQ (reference sequence). CDR3 length: 15 residues. Germline trimming cut 3 bases from V and 6 bases from J; bases unmatched to any gene: 7. In DNA form, the CDR3 reads TGTGCCAGCAGCTTTAAGGGGGCCGGCGATGAAAAACTGTTTTTT. Protein: CASSFKGAGDEKLFF.

V is TRBV27 and J is TRBJ2-1; TRBD2 matches at 8 bases. V lost 6 bases and J lost 1; bases outside the gene matches: 11. The length of the CDR3 is 17 residues. Looked up from germline, CDR1 is MNHEY and CDR2 is SMNVEV (reference sequence). In DNA, the CDR3 is TGTGCCAGCAGGCTGGGACTAGGGGGACCTTCCTACAATGAGCAGTTCTTC. This gives the protein CASRLGLGGPSYNEQFF.

The chain is built from TRBV7-9 and TRBJ2-2; D is unclear. Germline CDR1 SEHNR, CDR2 FQNEAQ (reference sequence). The V gene lost 3 bases and the J gene lost 4 bases, with 9 bases spanning the gap. The CDR3 totals 14 residues. CDR3 sequence: CASSLTPSTGELFF. In nucleotides, the CDR3 is TGTGCCAGCAGCTTGACCCCGAGCACCGGGGAGCTGTTTTTT.

V is TRBV19 and J is TRBJ2-4; no reliable D call. Trimming cost V 4 bases and J 0 bases, with 13 bases left between them. The CDR3 runs 16 residues. Looked up from germline, CDR1 is LNHDA and CDR2 is SQIVND (reference sequence). This chain's CDR3 is CASSTPDGLAKNIQYF. The CDR3 DNA sequence: TGTGCCAGTAGTACTCCGGACGGTTTAGCCAAAAACATTCAGTACTTC.

The V and J genes are TRBV7-8 and TRBJ2-2; 7 nucleotides match TRBD2. V shed 4 bases, J shed 4 bases, and the junction held 9 bases outside the gene matches. This CDR3 contains 16 residues. CDR1 SGHVS and CDR2 FQNEAQ come from the germline V gene. The DNA of the CDR3 is TGTGCCAGCAGCTCGAGTCTAGCGGCGGCCACCGGGGAGCTGTTTTTT. It encodes CASSSSLAAATGELFF.

The chain combines TRBV9 with TRBJ2-3; D is uncertain. The CDR3 runs 15 residues. Germline V gene lookup returns CDR1 SGDLS and CDR2 YYNGEE. The V end lost 0 bases, the J end lost 0 bases, and 8 bases lay between the germline ends. Written as DNA, the CDR3 is TGTGCCAGCAGCGTAGGGGGATTTAGCACAGATACGCAGTATTTT. Translated, it gives CASSVGGFSTDTQYF.